The 16 T cell receptor delta chains below all came from one sample that was sequenced in a study of gammadelta T cells in human blood. TCRdb called clones from the RT-PCR reads again using CATT. The table records 350 or so delta-chain clones, 30% to 40% of them present only once. Sequencing input: non-Vgamma9Vdelta2 gamma-delta T cells from infant blood. The source of these receptors is a human donor.

V usage is TRDV1 and J usage is TRDJ1, with 13 bases identical to TRDD3. The V gene's germline CDR1 is TSWWSYY and CDR2 QGS. J was trimmed by 2 bases and V by 3 bases; bases with no gene match: 27. This CDR3 comprises 24 residues. This chain's CDR3 is CALGDWPSDVADWGIRGRTDKLIF. CDR3 in DNA: TGTGCTCTTGGGGACTGGCCTTCCGACGTCGCGGACTGGGGGATACGCGGAAGGACCGATAAACTCATCTTT.

This clone was observed a few times. Just one base apart from a much larger clone, this may be a read error. Within the sample, other DNA sequences also encode this same CDR3. The chain combines TRDV1 with TRDJ1, with D tentatively TRDD2 or TRDD3 (9 bases each). Germline CDR1 TSWWSYY, CDR2 QGS. This CDR3 is built from 21 residues. V dropped 0 bases and J dropped 4 bases, with 30 bases sitting between them. CDR3 region: CALGELHPCLPTGDTDDKLIF. CDR3 in DNA: TGTGCTCTTGGGGAACTGCATCCTTGCCTTCCTACTGGGGATACGGACGATAAACTCATCTTT.

This clone is large within its sample. The rearrangement uses TRDV1 and TRDJ1; D unclear. The CDR3 is 16 amino acids. With 0 bases removed from V and 7 bases from J, the gap between germline ends came to 18 bases. CDR1 is TSWWSYY, CDR2 QGS, per germline. CDR3 sequence reads: CALGELFAINAAKLIF. In DNA, the CDR3 is TGTGCTCTTGGGGAACTCTTCGCCATAAACGCGGCTAAACTCATCTTT.

A few counts support this clone. A much larger clone is a single base away; this may be a read error. The chain is built from TRDV1 and TRDJ1; 13 positions agree with TRDD3. Germline lookup yields CDR1 TSWWSYY and CDR2 QGS. Trimming removed 3 bases from V and 2 bases from J; junction bases left unmatched: 27. The CDR3 contains 24 residues. The CDR3 bases are TGTGCTCTTGGGGACTGGCCTTCCTACGTCGAGGACTGGGGGATACGCGTAAGGACCGATAAACTCATCTTT. Translating gives CALGDWPSYVEDWGIRVRTDKLIF.

In its sample, this clone was seen a few times. The mismatch at residue 9 between this DNA's translation and the TCRdb protein of a much larger clone likely reflects a read error; the protein shown is translated from the DNA. The genes are TRAV14/DV4 and TRDJ1; 9 bases match TRDD3. V was pared by 4 bases and J by 0 bases, with 6 bases of the junction left unmatched. From germline, CDR1 is TSDPSYG and CDR2 QGSYDQQN (reference sequence). There are 16 residues in the CDR3. The chain's CDR3 is CAMRAGIRRYTDKLIF. The CDR3 DNA reads as TGTGCAATGAGAGCGGGGATACGGCGTTACACCGATAAACTCATCTTT.

The chain employs TRDV1 and TRDJ1; 11 bases match TRDD3. Germline-derived CDR1 and CDR2 are TSWWSYY and QGS. Trimming cost V 3 bases and J 3 bases; bases outside gene matches: 15. This CDR3 is built from 19 residues. The CDR3 sequence: CALGDDSNGGYASADKLIF. CDR3 DNA: TGTGCTCTTGGGGATGATTCCAATGGGGGATACGCGTCGGCCGATAAACTCATCTTT.

For this clone: A read error is the likely source, as a far larger clone sits one nucleotide away. The J gene is TRDJ4, the V gene TRDV1; 8 bases are a match to TRDD3. This CDR3 region has 20 residues. Germline V CDR1 and CDR2: TSWWSYY, QGS. Losses at the gene ends were 4 bases for V and 0 bases for J; bases not matched to a gene: 22. In DNA form, the CDR3 reads TGTGCTCTTGGGGGAGGCAACTGGGGGCTCTTAGTTTTTACCGCCAGACCCCTGATCTTT. Its protein product is CALGGGNWGLLVFTARPLIF.

By proportion, this clone is large (0.1 to 1%). The rearrangement uses TRDV1 and TRDJ1; weak D call: TRDD3 (6 bases). V was shortened by 2 bases and J by 0 bases, with 28 bases between the two germline ends. Germline V gives CDR1 TSWWSYY, CDR2 QGS. The CDR3 consists of 21 residues. The CDR3 coding sequence is TGTGCTCTTGGGGAATTTCGGGCACTTTTGTGGGGGGGCCCGTACACCGATAAACTCATCTTT. As protein: CALGEFRALLWGGPYTDKLIF.

This clone was counted a few times. The chain couples TRDV1 to TRDJ1; the D gene is possibly TRDD3 (8 bases). Between the trimmed V and J ends, which lost 0 bases and 0 bases, there was a span of 35 bases. The CDR3 spans 24 residues. Germline V gives CDR1 TSWWSYY, CDR2 QGS. Written as DNA, the CDR3 is TGTGCTCTTGGGGAACTATTAGTCATTCAGGATTTCCTACTGGGGATACTTTACACCGATAAACTCATCTTT. Protein: CALGELLVIQDFLLGILYTDKLIF.

In regard to this clone: This probably arose from a read error, given a far larger clone one base away. This rearrangement joins TRDV1 to TRDJ1; D is possibly TRDD3 (6 bases). V was shortened by 1 base and J by 4 bases, with 25 bases between the two germline ends. CDR3 size: 19 residues. Germline lookup yields CDR1 TSWWSYY and CDR2 QGS. The CDR3 DNA follows: TGTGCTCTTGGGGAACCACCACTTTTCCTCGTGGGGGCAGACGATAAACTCATCTTT. It translates to CALGEPPLFLVGADDKLIF.

This clone occurred a few times. With a much larger clone just one base away, this may be a read error. Distinct nucleotide sequences in the sample also encode this CDR3. The chain employs TRDV1 and TRDJ1; 8 bases line up with TRDD3. Germline V gene data show CDR1 as TSWWSYY and CDR2 as QGS. This CDR3 contains 18 residues. Here the CDR3 reads CALGDLSTGGLTTDKLIF. The CDR3, as DNA: TGTGCTCTGGGGGACCTAAGTACTGGGGGTCTCACCACCGATAAACTCATCTTT.

As regards this clone: A much bigger clone sits one base away, suggesting this may be a read error. The chain combines TRDV1 with TRDJ1; D could derive from TRDD2 or TRDD3 (9 bases each). The CDR3 loop spans 23 amino acids. The V gene lost 3 bases and the J gene lost 0 bases, with 35 bases spanning the gap. The germline CDR1 and CDR2 sequences are TSWWSYY and QGS. The CDR3 is CALGEGDLPTGDTCPRYTDKLIF. The DNA for the CDR3 is TGTGCTCTTGGGGAGGGGGACCTTCCTACCGGGGATACGTGCCCTCGATACACCGATAAACTCATCTTT.

Details on this clone: The likely explanation is a read error, given a far larger clone one base away. The rearrangement links TRDV1 to TRDJ1; 9 nucleotides align to TRDD2. With V trimmed by 4 bases and J by 8 bases, 29 bases remained unmatched. This CDR3 contains 21 residues. The germline V gene has CDR1 TSWWSYY and CDR2 QGS. The CDR3 DNA reads TGTGCTCTTGGGGTCCCCATCCTTCCTACGGGGCGTAGGGGATCTGCGGGAAAACTCATCTTT. Amino acid sequence: CALGVPILPTGRRGSAGKLIF.

Concerning this clone: Being one base from a much bigger clone, this may be a read error. The rearrangement links TRDV1 to TRDJ1; 12 bases map to TRDD3. V shed 5 bases and J 1 base; nucleotides not matched to a gene: 26. CDR1 is TSWWSYY and CDR2 is QGS in the germline V gene. This CDR3 spans 23 amino acids. CDR3 region: CALGSPPVATYWGILRATDKLIF. The CDR3 nucleotides read TGTGCTCTTGGGTCCCCCCCGGTGGCCACATACTGGGGGATACTGAGGGCCACCGATAAACTCATCTTT.

Of note for this clone: A much larger clone differs from this one at a single base, so this may be a read error. The limits of the CDR3 on the DNA are not certain, so only TCRdb's listed CDR3 is given. This chain uses TRDV1 with TRDJ1; the table assigns TRDD3, which was not confirmed against the DNA. The CDR3 has 23 residues if both end residues are counted. The germline V gene has CDR1 TSWWSYY and CDR2 QGS. The CDR3 loop reads CALGDLTILLWLGKGLYTDKLIF.

This clone has only one observation. Given a much more abundant clone one base away, this may be a read error. The sample contains more than one DNA sequence encoding this CDR3. This chain uses TRDV1 with TRDJ1; TRDD3 matches at 12 bases. The CDR3 totals 17 residues. CDR1 TSWWSYY and CDR2 QGS come from the germline V gene. In nucleotides, the CDR3 is TGTGCGCTTGGGACTGGCCTCTCTGGGGGATACGGGGCTAAACTCATCTTT. It specifies CALGTGLSGGYGAKLIF.